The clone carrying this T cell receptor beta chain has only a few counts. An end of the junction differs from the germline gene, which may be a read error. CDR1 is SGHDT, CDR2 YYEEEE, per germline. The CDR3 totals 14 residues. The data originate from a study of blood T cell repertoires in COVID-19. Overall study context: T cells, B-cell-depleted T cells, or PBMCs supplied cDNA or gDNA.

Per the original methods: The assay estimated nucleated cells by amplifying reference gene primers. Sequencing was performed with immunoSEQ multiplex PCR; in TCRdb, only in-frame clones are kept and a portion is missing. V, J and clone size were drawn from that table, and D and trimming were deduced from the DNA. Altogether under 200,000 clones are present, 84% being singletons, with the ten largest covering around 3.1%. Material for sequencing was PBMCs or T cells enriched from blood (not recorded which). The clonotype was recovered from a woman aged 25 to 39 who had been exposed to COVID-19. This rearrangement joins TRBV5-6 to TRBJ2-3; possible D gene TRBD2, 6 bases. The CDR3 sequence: CASSLEGITDTQYF. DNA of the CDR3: TGTGCCAGCAGTTTGGAGGGGATCACAGATACGCAGTATTTT. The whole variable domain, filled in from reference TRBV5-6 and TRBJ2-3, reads DAGVTQSPTHLIKTRGQQVTLRCSPKSGHDTVSWYQQALGQGPQFIFQYYEEEERQRGNFPDRFSGHQFPNYSSELNVNALLLGDSALYLCASSLEGITDTQYFGPGTRLTVL.